These 26 T cell receptor beta chains originate from one sample sequenced in a study of T cells after yellow fever vaccination (dated by TCRdb to about 2019). The treatment or condition label of this sample denotes: live attenuated yellow fever vaccine strain. The library was generated by 5' RACE. The instrument given in TCRdb is Illumina HiSeq 2500. TCRdb reworked the public reads: Q25 trimming with fastp, MiXCR clone assembly, productive beta chains retained. Duplicate CDR3 protein sequences are folded into a single record with the most common DNA and genes. Present in this sample are 500,000 to 700,000 distinct CDR3 sequences, under 25% of which were seen just once. Around an eighth of the sample belongs to the ten largest clones. The sample was PBMCs, taken 15 days after the yellow fever booster vaccination. Every receptor here comes from a man aged 30 to 39 who received the YFV17D yellow fever vaccine.

This clonotype was recorded only once. This CDR3 is CASSQGQGAREQYF. The DNA of the CDR3 is TGCGCCAGCAGCCAGGGACAGGGGGCGCGTGAGCAGTACTTC. V gene TRBV5-1 combines with J gene TRBJ2-7; 12 positions agree with TRBD1. The CDR3 extends over 14 amino acids. Germline loops: CDR1 SGHRS, CDR2 YFSETQ. Trimming at V came to 4 bases and at J to 7 bases, leaving 6 bases not matched to a gene.

The rearrangement links TRBV7-3 to TRBJ2-2, with D perhaps being TRBD1 or TRBD2 (5 bases each). V gave up 5 bases and J gave up 6 bases, with 19 bases separating them. Germline V gene data show CDR1 as SGHTA and CDR2 as FQGTGA. This CDR3 contains 16 residues. The CDR3 loop is CASSKAALKGSGELFF. In nucleotides, the CDR3 is TGTGCCAGCAGCAAAGCGGCCCTCAAGGGGTCCGGGGAGCTGTTTTTT.

The CDR3 DNA follows: TGTGCCAGCAGTTCCTGGGGGGCCAGGGGGAACACTGAAGCTTTCTTT. Encoded protein: CASSSWGARGNTEAFF. V and J are TRBV11-2 and TRBJ1-1; D is perhaps TRBD1 (6 bases). Germline CDR1 is SGHAT and CDR2 is FQNNGV. Trimming shortened V by 6 bases and J by 1 base, and 18 bases separated the two germline ends. The CDR3 contains 16 residues. Full variable domain (outside the CDR3, taken from reference TRBV11-2 and TRBJ1-1): EAGVAQSPRYKIIEKRQSVAFWCNPISGHATLYWYQQILGQGPKLLIQFQNNGVVDDSQLPKDRFSAERLKGVDSTLKIQPAKLEDSAVYLCASSSWGARGNTEAFFGQGTRLTVV.

The genes are TRBV7-9 and TRBJ1-1; a possible D gene is TRBD1 (6 bases). Germline V gene data show CDR1 as SEHNR and CDR2 as FQNEAQ (reference sequence). V lost 3 bases, J lost 5 bases, and 13 bases lay in between. CDR3 size: 14 residues. CDR3: CASSFQGRRTEAFF. The CDR3 nucleotides are TGTGCCAGCAGCTTCCAGGGGCGAAGGACTGAAGCTTTCTTT.

The rearrangement links TRBV2 to TRBJ1-4; the D gene is possibly TRBD1 (5 bases). Germline values: CDR1 SNHLY, CDR2 FYNNEI. This CDR3 contains 18 residues. Trimming cost V 7 bases and J 0 bases, with 21 bases left between them. The CDR3 DNA sequence: TGTGCCAGCACCTCCCGGACACCTCTGCTTGCAACTAATGAAAAACTGTTTTTT. Protein: CASTSRTPLLATNEKLFF. Using reference TRBV2 and TRBJ1-4 for the parts outside the CDR3, the full variable domain is EPEVTQTPSHQVTQMGQEVILRCVPISNHLYFYWYRQILGQKVEFLVSFYNNEISEKSEIFDDQFSVERPDGSNFTLKIRSTKLEDSAMYFCASTSRTPLLATNEKLFFGSGTQLSVL.

The chain recombines TRBV3-1 with TRBJ2-7; 10 nucleotides align to TRBD2. This CDR3 spans 15 amino acids. V lost 1 base and J lost 7; bases outside the gene matches: 7. Germline-derived CDR1 and CDR2 are LGHDT and YNNKEL (reference sequence). CDR3 sequence (DNA): TGTGCCAGCAGCCAAGGGCTAGCGGGGGTAGGGGAGCAGTACTTC. The encoded protein is CASSQGLAGVGEQYF.

In nucleotides, the CDR3 is TGTGCCAGCAGTTACTCAGGCGGGCTCACCCCTAACAATGAGCAGTTCTTC. Its translation is CASSYSGGLTPNNEQFF. The rearrangement joins TRBV6-5 to TRBJ2-1; D might be TRBD2 (5 bases). CDR3 size: 17 residues. V was clipped by 0 bases and J by 5 bases, with 17 bases between them. CDR1 MNHEY and CDR2 SVGAGI come from the germline V gene.

The chain joins TRBV6-2 or TRBV6-3 to TRBJ2-5, with 11 bases identical to TRBD2. J was trimmed by 3 bases and V by 7 bases; bases with no gene match: 4. Germline V gene data show CDR1 as MNHEY and CDR2 as SVGEGT. The CDR3 sequence is 14 residues long. CDR3 protein: CASMVTSGKETQYF. The CDR3 DNA is TGTGCCAGCATGGTGACTAGCGGGAAAGAGACCCAGTACTTC.

This clonotype was seen ten or more times. The gene calls are TRBV9 and TRBJ2-1, with a weak D call TRBD2 (7 bases). V lost 3 bases and J lost 2, with 9 bases in between. The CDR3 covers 14 residues. Germline CDR1 reads SGDLS; CDR2 reads YYNGEE. In nucleotides, the CDR3 is TGTGCCAGCAGCGCGGGGGGCCCCTACAATGAGCAGTTCTTC. Its translation: CASSAGGPYNEQFF.

The rearrangement links TRBV20-1 to TRBJ1-2; D not certain. Germline values: CDR1 DFQATT, CDR2 SNEGSKA (reference sequence). Trimming removed 0 bases from V and 3 bases from J, with 11 bases in between. This CDR3 spans 14 amino acids. CDR3 loop: CSARELRRDYGYTF. In DNA form, the CDR3 reads TGCAGTGCTAGAGAACTGCGACGGGACTATGGCTACACCTTC.

The genes are TRBV4-3 and TRBJ2-7, with TRBD1 identical over 8 bases. CDR1 is LGHNA and CDR2 is YSLEER in the germline V gene. This CDR3 is built from 15 residues. Unmatched junction bases numbered 7, after V lost 1 base and J lost 5 bases. The CDR3 region has the DNA TGCGCCAGCAGCCAAGCTCAGGCAGGGGGCGACGAGCAGTACTTC. It yields the protein CASSQAQAGGDEQYF.

The sample holds a few counts of this clonotype. The chain recombines TRBV12-3 or TRBV12-4 with TRBJ2-5; 11 bases map to TRBD2. Trimming took 5 bases from V and 5 from J; bases not matched to a gene: 10. The CDR3 is 16 amino acids. The CDR3 protein is CASSLTSGSFLETQYF. CDR3 in DNA: TGTGCCAGCAGTCTAACTAGCGGGAGCTTTTTGGAGACCCAGTACTTC.

V usage is TRBV15 and J usage is TRBJ2-1; D is ambiguous. CDR1 and CDR2 from the germline V gene are LNHNV and YYDKDF (reference sequence). The CDR3 has 13 residues. The germline V and J ends were trimmed by 0 bases and 6 bases, with 6 bases remaining between them. The CDR3 is CATSREEGNEQFF. CDR3 nucleotide sequence: TGTGCCACCAGCAGAGAGGAAGGCAATGAGCAGTTCTTC.

This clonotype was observed many times. The chain is built from TRBV12-3 or TRBV12-4 and TRBJ2-7; D gene uncertain. CDR3 length: 13 residues. The V end was cut by 3 bases, the J end by 5 bases, with 11 bases between. The CDR3 DNA sequence: TGTGCCAGCAGTTTTCTTAGGTCCCACGAGCAGTACTTC. This codes for CASSFLRSHEQYF.

The rearrangement uses TRBV7-6 and TRBJ2-5; possibly TRBD2 for D (5 bases). The V gene's germline CDR1 is SGHVS and CDR2 FNYEAQ. The CDR3 consists of 12 residues. Trimming removed 6 bases at V and 10 bases at J, with 15 bases between. CDR3 in amino acids: CASSEGGWSQYF. The CDR3 DNA reads as TGTGCCAGCAGTGAGGGCGGGTGGAGCCAGTACTTC.

The CDR3 DNA reads TGCGCCAGCAGCGCCCAAACTAGCGCCGGGGAGCTGTTTTTT. Protein product: CASSAQTSAGELFF. V and J are TRBV5-1 and TRBJ2-2, with 7 positions matching TRBD2. This CDR3 is built from 14 residues. J gave up 6 bases and V 4 bases, and 6 bases lay outside the gene matches. Germline CDR1 reads SGHRS; CDR2 reads YFSETQ.

The rearrangement uses TRBV2 and TRBJ2-2; 10 bases match TRBD2. The germline V gene has CDR1 SNHLY and CDR2 FYNNEI. The junction had 8 bases not matched to a gene; V was cut back by 3 bases and J by 7 bases. The CDR3 contains 16 residues. The CDR3 protein is CASSEPGLALFGELFF. In nucleotides, the CDR3 is TGTGCCAGCAGTGAGCCGGGACTAGCGCTCTTCGGGGAGCTGTTTTTT.

This clonotype was seen more than once but under ten times. This rearrangement joins TRBV7-2 to TRBJ1-6, with D uncertain. Germline loops: CDR1 SGHTA, CDR2 FQGNSA. The CDR3 loop spans 14 amino acids. The V and J ends lost 5 bases and 7 bases respectively, with 12 bases between them. This chain's CDR3 is CASSNRRANSPLHF. Here the CDR3 DNA reads TGTGCCAGCAGCAACAGACGTGCCAATTCACCCCTCCACTTT.

The chain combines TRBV29-1 with TRBJ2-7; possible D gene TRBD2, 6 bases. V gave up 0 bases and J gave up 4 bases, with 10 bases separating them. CDR3 size: 13 residues. Per germline, CDR1 SQVTM and CDR2 ANQGSEA. The CDR3 region is CSVEEGSGYEQYF. In DNA form, the CDR3 reads TGCAGCGTTGAAGAGGGGAGCGGGTACGAGCAGTACTTC.

This clonotype has just a few counts. The rearrangement uses TRBV20-1 and TRBJ2-3; 7 bases are shared with TRBD2. This CDR3 is built from 13 residues. CDR1 DFQATT and CDR2 SNEGSKA come from the germline V gene (reference sequence). V lost 3 bases, J lost 1 base, and 1 base stayed unmatched. CDR3 nucleotides: TGCAGTGCTAGTCGGGGGGGCACAGATACGCAGTATTTT. It codes for CSASRGGTDTQYF.

This clonotype has more than one count but fewer than ten. The rearrangement links TRBV5-1 to TRBJ2-2; D is uncertain. Germline V CDR1 and CDR2: SGHRS, YFSETQ. The CDR3 runs 15 residues. V lost 5 bases and J lost 5, with 16 bases in between. The CDR3 protein is CASSLEARVTGELFF. Written as DNA, the CDR3 is TGCGCCAGCAGTCTCGAGGCCCGGGTAACCGGGGAGCTGTTTTTT.

In this sample, this clonotype turned up a few times. The chain uses TRBV15 and TRBJ2-1, with D unclear. CDR3 length: 16 amino acids. Trimming pared 1 base from V and 5 bases from J, leaving 15 bases between. Germline values: CDR1 LNHNV, CDR2 YYDKDF (reference sequence). Here the CDR3 reads CATSRGFTVPHNEQFF. The CDR3 DNA follows: TGTGCCACCAGCAGAGGATTTACCGTACCGCACAATGAGCAGTTCTTC.

This chain links TRBV20-1 with TRBJ1-5; D gene uncertain. The CDR3 sequence is 14 residues long. Per the germline V gene, CDR1 is DFQATT and CDR2 is SNEGSKA (reference sequence). V shed 0 bases and J shed 7 bases, with 13 bases lying between them. Here the CDR3 reads CSARDRRRVQPQHF. The CDR3 DNA reads as TGCAGTGCTAGAGATCGTCGGAGGGTCCAGCCCCAGCATTTT.

This clonotype came up a few times. The J gene is TRBJ2-2, the V gene TRBV28, with 7 bases aligning to TRBD1. Germline V gene sequence: CDR1 MDHEN, CDR2 SYDVKM. With V trimmed by 2 bases and J by 1 base, 4 bases remained unmatched. CDR3 length equals 16 residues. This CDR3 is CASSLLRGLNTGELFF. CDR3 in DNA: TGTGCCAGCAGTTTACTCAGGGGGTTGAACACCGGGGAGCTGTTTTTT.

The chain couples TRBV27 to TRBJ2-7, with D possibly being TRBD2 (6 bases). Germline V gives CDR1 MNHEY, CDR2 SMNVEV (reference sequence). The V end was cut by 6 bases, the J end by 5 bases, with 20 bases between. The CDR3 has 15 residues. In DNA, the CDR3 is TGTGCCAGCAGCCCAGGCCTAGCGCTTCTTGACGAGCAGTACTTC. Its protein product is CASSPGLALLDEQYF.

This clonotype was detected a few times. The chain joins TRBV5-1 to TRBJ2-1; TRBD1 matches at 8 bases. Trimming at V came to 5 bases and at J to 6 bases, leaving 10 bases not matched to a gene. The germline gives CDR1 SGHRS, CDR2 YFSETQ. The CDR3 is made up of 15 amino acids. The CDR3 DNA sequence: TGCGCCAGCAGTTTCGGACAGGGTATTTCCAATGAGCAGTTCTTC. Protein sequence: CASSFGQGISNEQFF.